This TCR beta chain was sequenced for a study of T cell changes during pregnancy in multiple sclerosis. The length of the CDR3 is 15 residues. Trimming stripped 0 bases from V and 7 bases from J, with 18 bases between. Germline values: CDR1 GTSNPN, CDR2 SVGIG (reference sequence). Data came from immunoSEQ multiplex PCR; TCRdb stores just in-frame clones and leaves some out. In the table there are some 80,000 clones, roughly nine tenths of which are singletons. The sequences come from peripheral blood, collected in the first trimester of pregnancy. The TCR comes from a female donor with multiple sclerosis, enrolled in a pregnancy study. The rearrangement joins TRBV30 to TRBJ1-2; D uncertain. In DNA, the CDR3 is TGTGCCTGGAGTGTTGGGTTGTTGGGCCGCGCTGGCTACACCTTC. As protein: CAWSVGLLGRAGYTF.